Listed below are T cell receptor beta chains from one sample, sequenced in a study of sequential checkpoint blockade in melanoma. The protocol was immunoSEQ multiplex PCR, while the TCRdb copy is restricted to in-frame clones and leaves out a portion. The table shows some 20,000 clones, with around four fifths occurring only once. The source was CD8+ T cells sorted from blood (inferred from file names), collected from a patient given nivolumab and ipilimumab in sequence. Source of these receptors: a human donor with melanoma. Both conserved end residues are part of each CDR3. D genes are given only for firm matches. Not all rows give a size; the values are once, few, many and, for expanded clones, a class.

clone size	V gene	D gene	J gene	CDR3 DNA	CDR3 protein
-	TRBV2	-	TRBJ1-1	TGTGCCAGCAGAGCACAGGGAAGAACTGAAGCTTTCTTT	CASRAQGRTEAFF
-	TRBV7-9	-	TRBJ1-1	TGTGCCAGCAGCTTAGCGGGGCAGGACACTGAAGCTTTCTTT	CASSLAGQDTEAFF
-	TRBV11-2	-	TRBJ2-1	TGTGCCAGCAGCTTAGATGGGACATACAATGAGCAGTTCTTC	CASSLDGTYNEQFF
-	TRBV19	TRBD2	TRBJ2-1	TGTGCCAGTAGTAGACTAGCGGGGTATAAGAGCTCCTACAATGAGCAGTTCTTC	CASSRLAGYKSSYNEQFF
-	TRBV19	-	TRBJ2-7	TGTGCCAGTAGTATATCCCCGTCGGACTACTACGAGCAGTACTTC	CASSISPSDYYEQYF
-	TRBV11-2	-	TRBJ1-5	TGTGCCAGCACACAACAGGGACAATACGACAGTAGCAATCAGCCCCAGCATTTT	CASTQQGQYDSSNQPQHF
-	TRBV16	-	TRBJ2-1	TGTGCCAGCAGCCAAACGGACAGAAGCTCCTACAATGAGCAGTTCTTC	CASSQTDRSSYNEQFF
-	TRBV29-1	-	TRBJ2-7	TGCAGCGCCCAAGGGCTAAAAGACAGGAGGTCCTACGAGCAGTACTTC	CSAQGLKDRRSYEQYF
few	TRBV14	TRBD1	TRBJ1-2	TGTGCCAGCAGCCCAGGGACAGCCTTCGGGGGCTACACCTTC	CASSPGTAFGGYTF
-	TRBV28	TRBD2	TRBJ2-7	TGTGCCAGCAGTTTTAGCGGGGGTACTAACGAGCAGTACTTC	CASSFSGGTNEQYF
few	TRBV19	-	TRBJ1-5	TGTGCCAGTACGACAGGTTGGCAGCCCCAGCATTTT	CASTTGWQPQHF
-	TRBV9	-	TRBJ2-3	TGTGCCAGCAGCTCAGGAAGACAGTTGGGGAGCACAGATACGCAGTATTTT	CASSSGRQLGSTDTQYF
medium-sized	TRBV9	-	TRBJ2-7	TGTGCCAGCAGCCCCCGGGACTCCTACGAGCAGTACTTC	CASSPRDSYEQYF
-	TRBV7-9	TRBD1	TRBJ2-7	TGTGCCAGCAGTTCCCGGGACAGGGATTACGAGCAGTACTTC	CASSSRDRDYEQYF
-	TRBV15	TRBD1	TRBJ2-7	TGTGCCACCAGTCGGATCGGGACAGGGAGGAACGAGCAGTACTTC	CATSRIGTGRNEQYF
-	TRBV9	TRBD2	TRBJ2-5	TGTGCCAGCAGCGTAGATGGTAGCGGGGGGCTCCAAGAGACCCAGTACTTC	CASSVDGSGGLQETQYF
few	TRBV7-9	-	TRBJ1-2	TGTGCCAGCAGCTCAGGGTACTATGGCTACACCTTC	CASSSGYYGYTF
-	TRBV28	TRBD1	TRBJ1-2	TGTGCCAGCGGACCGGGGACAGGGATTATTAACTATGGCTACACCTTC	CASGPGTGIINYGYTF
-	TRBV7-9	-	TRBJ1-5	TGTGCCAGCAGCTTATGTTCAGGGTGTCAGCCCCAGCATTTT	CASSLCSGCQPQHF
-	TRBV28	TRBD2	TRBJ2-3	TGTGCCAGCAGTTTCCAGAGGCGGGGGGATACGCAGTATTTT	CASSFQRRGDTQYF
-	TRBV28	TRBD1	TRBJ1-2	TGTGCCAGCAGTACGACAGGGGCTGGGACTGGCTACACCTTC	CASSTTGAGTGYTF
few	TRBV5-6	-	TRBJ1-1	TGTGCCAGCAGCTTGCGAGGTACTGAAGCTTTCTTT	CASSLRGTEAFF
-	TRBV7-9	-	TRBJ1-5	TGTGCCAGCAGCTTACTGTCAAGAGCATATAGCAATCAGCCCCAGCATTTT	CASSLLSRAYSNQPQHF
-	TRBV27	TRBD2	TRBJ2-1	TGTGCCAGCAGTTCCGGGGGGGGCTTATACAATGAGCAGTTCTTC	CASSSGGGLYNEQFF
few	TRBV6-6	-	TRBJ1-5	TGTGCCAGTCATTTCCAGCCCCAGCATTTT	CASHFQPQHF
-	TRBV10-3	TRBD2	TRBJ2-5	TGTGCCACCGGGACTAGGGTGGAGACCCAGTACTTC	CATGTRVETQYF
-	TRBV4-2	TRBD1	TRBJ2-5	TGTGCCAGCAGCCAAGTGCCGCTAGACAGGGGCGGAGAGACCCAGTACTTC	CASSQVPLDRGGETQYF
few	TRBV28	-	TRBJ1-4	TGTGCCAGCAGCCTTGGACAGCCAACTAATGAAAAACTGTTTTTT	CASSLGQPTNEKLFF
-	TRBV27	-	TRBJ2-1	TGTGCCAGCAGCCTCGACTTGACCAGCTCCTACAATGAGCAGTTCTTC	CASSLDLTSSYNEQFF
-	TRBV5-1	-	TRBJ2-2	TGCGCCAGCAGAGCCTCACGAGGGAGCACCGGGGAGCTGTTTTTT	CASRASRGSTGELFF
-	TRBV6-5	TRBD1	TRBJ2-5	TGTGCCAGCAGTTTGGCCGGGACAGGGGGAAGAGAGACCCAGTACTTC	CASSLAGTGGRETQYF
-	TRBV18	TRBD1	TRBJ2-1	TGTGCCAGCTCACTCCAATCCCTCTACAGGGGGCTCGGCAATGAGCAGTTCTTC	CASSLQSLYRGLGNEQFF
-	TRBV19	-	TRBJ2-1	TGTGCCAGTAGTCCGGACTTGGGGGCCAATGAGCAGTTCTTC	CASSPDLGANEQFF
-	TRBV7-9	TRBD2	TRBJ2-5	TGTGCCAGCAGATCCACTAGCGGGGGGGCCCAAGAGACCCAGTACTTC	CASRSTSGGAQETQYF
few	TRBV28	-	TRBJ1-5	TGTGCCAGCAGTTTGGGCAGGCGTCAGCCCCAGCATTTT	CASSLGRRQPQHF
-	TRBV11-2	TRBD2	TRBJ2-3	TGTGCCAGCAGCTTAGATCTTAGCGGGGCCACAGATACGCAGTATTTT	CASSLDLSGATDTQYF
-	TRBV5-6	-	TRBJ1-2	TGTGCCAGCAGCCCCCGGACACTCCGGGCTTTTGGCTATGGCTACACCTTC	CASSPRTLRAFGYGYTF
-	TRBV2	-	TRBJ2-5	TGTGCCAGCAGAGCCTCTAGCGTTCAAGAGACCCAGTACTTC	CASRASSVQETQYF
once	TRBV29-1	-	TRBJ1-1	TGCAGCGTTGAAGATAGAGGAAGCTTTGACACTGAAGCTTTCTTT	CSVEDRGSFDTEAFF
-	TRBV28	TRBD1	TRBJ2-7	TGTGCCAGCAGTGCCAGGGACAGGGCCTACGAGCAGTACTTC	CASSARDRAYEQYF
-	TRBV27	-	TRBJ1-4	TGTGCCAGCCAGCAGACCCAGGGTGAAAAACTGTTTTTT	CASQQTQGEKLFF